This T cell receptor beta chain was recovered during a study of OX40 agonist ivuxolimab in advanced cancers. Study-level points and caveats: The study observed clonal expansion of CD4+ and CD8+ blood T cells by week 6 at 0.1 to 3.0 mg/kg. More expanded clones were found, on average, in CD8+ than in CD4+ T cells.

Libraries were prepared by immunoSEQ multiplex PCR; TCRdb keeps only in-frame clonotypes and omits some of them. The repertoire has 45,000 to 65,000 clones, roughly 77% of them found once; the top ten carry approximately 0.62%. V was trimmed by 4 bases and J by 0 bases, leaving 10 bases between them. The CDR3 is 15 amino acids. CDR1 and CDR2 from the germline V gene are MNHEY and SVGAGI. Concerning this clone itself: Antigen: not known.

This specimen was CD4+ or CD8+ T cells sorted from blood, taken in a trial of the OX40 agonist ivuxolimab. The J gene is TRBJ1-3, the V gene TRBV6-5; D unresolved. The clonotype was recovered from an adult with an advanced solid tumor such as melanoma, head and neck, liver or kidney cancer. Here the CDR3 reads CASSLGSPSGNTIYF. CDR3 DNA sequence: TGTGCCAGCAGTTTGGGCAGCCCCTCTGGAAACACCATATATTTT.